The 8 T cell receptor beta chains given below trace back to one sample, sequenced in a study of blood T cell repertoires in COVID-19. The data were produced by immunoSEQ multiplex PCR, yet TCRdb's version contains in-frame clones alone and is incomplete. This repertoire shows some 45,000 clones, less than 90% found once; its top ten account for roughly 10%. The sequenced sample consisted of peripheral blood. Source of these receptors: a human donor in a cohort sampled during active COVID-19.

The V call is TRBV3-1 (or the pseudogene TRBV3-2), the J call TRBJ1-1; 7 nucleotides line up with TRBD1. CDR1 is LGHDT and CDR2 is YNNKEL in the germline V gene (reference sequence). The V and J ends lost 4 bases and 4 bases, in that order; junction bases with no gene match: 9. The CDR3 consists of 15 residues. This CDR3 is CASSLTQGIGTEAFF. The CDR3, as DNA: TGTGCCAGCAGCCTCACACAGGGGATCGGCACTGAAGCTTTCTTT.

This chain connects TRBV7-9 to TRBJ1-5; 9 bases agree with TRBD1. In germline, CDR1 is SEHNR, CDR2 FQNEAQ (reference sequence). The CDR3 contains 16 residues. The V segment lost 5 bases and the J segment 2 bases; nucleotides outside the gene matches: 7. CDR3 region: CASSAGQGSGNQPQHF. The CDR3 DNA sequence: TGTGCCAGCAGCGCAGGACAGGGGAGCGGCAATCAGCCCCAGCATTTT.

The rearrangement joins TRBV6-1 to TRBJ2-7; a weak D match, TRBD2 (6 bases). Deletions cut 2 bases from V and 2 bases from J, with 16 bases between. CDR3 length equals 16 residues. Per the germline V gene, CDR1 is MNHNS and CDR2 is SASEGT. The CDR3 region is CASSEWRGRRAYEQYF. DNA for the CDR3: TGTGCCAGCAGTGAATGGAGGGGAAGGAGGGCCTACGAGCAGTACTTC.

This sequence joins TRBV11-2 and TRBJ2-7; 7 bases match TRBD2. Trimming at V came to 6 bases and at J to 1 base, leaving 15 bases not matched to a gene. There are 17 residues in the CDR3. Germline V gene sequence: CDR1 SGHAT, CDR2 FQNNGV. CDR3 sequence: CASRPPRGSGFSYEQYF. In DNA, the CDR3 is TGTGCCAGCAGACCCCCCCGAGGTAGCGGGTTTTCCTACGAGCAGTACTTC.

CDR3: CASSYVSSGDTEAFF. Here the CDR3 DNA reads TGTGCCAGCAGTTATGTGAGCAGCGGGGATACTGAAGCTTTCTTT. The chain joins TRBV6-5 to TRBJ1-1; no reliable D call. Germline V gene lookup returns CDR1 MNHEY and CDR2 SVGAGI. Trimming cost V 3 bases and J 5 bases, with 16 bases left between them. The CDR3 consists of 15 residues.

The genes are TRBV20-1 and TRBJ1-1; D might be TRBD1 (5 bases). Trimming removed 2 bases from V and 7 bases from J, with 8 bases in between. The CDR3 consists of 11 residues. Germline V gives CDR1 DFQATT, CDR2 SNEGSKA (reference sequence). CDR3 region: CSARRGLEAFF. DNA for the CDR3: TGCAGTGCTAGAAGGGGCCTTGAAGCTTTCTTT.

The chain has TRBV10-3 and TRBJ2-1, with 9 bases aligning to TRBD1. The V gene's germline CDR1 is ENHRY and CDR2 SYGVKD. CDR3 size: 16 residues. V dropped 2 bases and J dropped 2; count of bases not matched to a gene: 4. For the CDR3, the DNA is TGTGCCATCAGTGAGGGGACAGGGCCCCCCTACAATGAGCAGTTCTTC. It yields the protein CAISEGTGPPYNEQFF.

The chain has TRBV7-8 and TRBJ2-7, with D unclear. The V and J ends lost 4 bases and 2 bases respectively, with 9 bases between them. The CDR3 consists of 13 residues. CDR1 is SGHVS, CDR2 FQNEAQ, per germline. The CDR3 loop reads CASSSGSPYEQYF. CDR3 DNA sequence: TGTGCCAGCAGCTCAGGATCTCCCTACGAGCAGTACTTC. The whole variable domain, remainder taken from reference TRBV7-8 and TRBJ2-7, is GAGVSQSPRYKVAKRGQDVALRCDPISGHVSLFWYQQALGQGPEFLTYFQNEAQLDKSGLPSDRFFAERPEGSVSTLKIQRTQQEDSAVYLCASSSGSPYEQYFGPGTRLTVT.